This T cell receptor beta chain was profiled in a study of blood T cell repertoires in COVID-19. Cohort 3 donors counted as recovered after two negative PCRs, clearance, or resolved symptoms. The germline CDR1 and CDR2 sequences are SGHAT and FQNNGV. The V end was cut by 10 bases, the J end by 1 base, with 16 bases between. The CDR3 runs to 14 residues. This table comes from immunoSEQ multiplex PCR, and its TCRdb copy is limited to in-frame clones, with some not included. The sample comprises under 200,000 clones, 70% to 90% of which are singletons, and approximately 7.6% rests with the top ten. The clonotype comes from a woman younger than 30 who had recovered from COVID-19. The V and J genes are TRBV11-2 and TRBJ1-1; perhaps TRBD1 as D (5 bases). Sequenced sample: PBMCs or T cells enriched from blood (not recorded which). DNA of the CDR3: TGTGCCAAATTAGGACGGGGGAAGAACACTGAAGCTTTCTTT. It encodes CAKLGRGKNTEAFF.